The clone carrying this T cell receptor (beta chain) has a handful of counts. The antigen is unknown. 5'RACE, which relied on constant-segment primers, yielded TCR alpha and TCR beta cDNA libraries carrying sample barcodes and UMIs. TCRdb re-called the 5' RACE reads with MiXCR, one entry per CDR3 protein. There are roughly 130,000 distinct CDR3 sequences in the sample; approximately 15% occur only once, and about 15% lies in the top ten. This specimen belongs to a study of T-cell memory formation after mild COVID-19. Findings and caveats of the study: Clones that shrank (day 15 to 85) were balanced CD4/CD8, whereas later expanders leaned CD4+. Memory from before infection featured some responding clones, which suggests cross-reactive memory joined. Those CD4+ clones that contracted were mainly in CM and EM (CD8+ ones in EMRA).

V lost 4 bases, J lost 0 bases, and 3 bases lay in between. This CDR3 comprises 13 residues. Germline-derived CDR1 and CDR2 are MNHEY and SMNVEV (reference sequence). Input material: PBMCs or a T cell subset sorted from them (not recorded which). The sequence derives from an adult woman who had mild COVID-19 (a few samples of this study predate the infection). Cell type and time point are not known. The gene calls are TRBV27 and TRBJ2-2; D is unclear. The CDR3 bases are TGTGCCAGCAGTTCCGCGAACACCGGGGAGCTGTTTTTT. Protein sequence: CASSSANTGELFF.